The present T cell receptor beta chain was sequenced within a study of human T cells and chemical hapten exposure. Study as a whole: Patients, a majority of them female, were diagnosed with alopecia areata, totalis or universalis.

The time point was: patch test 1, 2 weeks after DPC sensitization. The treatment was: therapeutic diphenylcyclopropenone sensitization with weekly scalp DPC. In its sample, this clonotype was seen many times. MiXCR, applied by TCRdb to the RACE reads, yields one record per CDR3 protein. This sample has fewer than 500,000 distinct CDR3 sequences, with 4.8% found just once. With 0 bases removed from V and 6 bases from J, the gap between germline ends came to 8 bases. CDR1 LGHNA and CDR2 YNFKEQ come from the germline V gene. The CDR3 loop spans 14 amino acids. This clonotype was sampled from a woman aged 50 to 60 with alopecia areata. Some clones in this sample may be carry-over from other donors' samples. This chain uses TRBV4-2 with TRBJ2-2, with D perhaps TRBD1 (5 bases). This sample comprised whole blood, obtained in connection with sensitization to the hapten diphenylcyclopropenone (DPC). The CDR3: CASSQEGHSGELFF. The DNA of the CDR3 is TGTGCCAGCAGCCAAGAGGGGCACTCCGGGGAGCTGTTTTTT.